This TCR beta chain is drawn from a study of blood T cell repertoires in COVID-19. Study-level background: The study drew acute and convalescent COVID-19 samples from the United States, Italy and Spain. PBMCs, B-cell-depleted T cells, or T cells provided the cDNA or gDNA that made up the material.

With 0 bases removed from V and 1 base from J, the gap between germline ends came to 7 bases. The V gene's germline CDR1 is SGHRS and CDR2 YFSETQ. The CDR3 extends over 14 amino acids. The authors' processing: How many nucleated cells were present was estimated from reference gene primer amplification. The data were produced by immunoSEQ multiplex PCR, yet TCRdb's version contains in-frame clones alone and is incomplete. The DNA was the basis for D and trimming; V, J and clone size are from that table. The sample yields over 95,000 clones, 84% seen once. With respect to this clone: This sample also contains other DNA sequences that code for the same CDR3.

Sequencing input: peripheral blood. This clonotype was obtained from a man between 65 and 85 years old with active or convalescent COVID-19. The rearrangement uses TRBV5-1 and TRBJ1-2; tentatively, D is TRBD1 (5 bases). CDR3 residues: CASSLGQGNYGYTF. DNA for the CDR3: TGCGCCAGCAGCTTGGGGCAGGGTAACTATGGCTACACCTTC.